The entry below gives a single TCR beta chain sequence along with its context. This CDR3 region has 13 residues. Deletions cut 4 bases from V and 5 bases from J, with 11 bases between. Germline V CDR1 and CDR2: WNHNN, SYGVQD (reference sequence). These data come from a study of cytomegalovirus exposure and HLA in healthy donors. On the study more broadly: An earlier analysis found roughly 110 million unique TCR beta sequences from 150 million to 200 million T cells.

60 Vbeta and 13 Jbeta primers were used in PCR. The protocol was immunoSEQ multiplex PCR, while the TCRdb copy is restricted to in-frame clones and leaves out a portion. The table includes 310,000 or so clones, about 87% detected once. The rearrangement links TRBV10-1 to TRBJ1-1, with D perhaps TRBD1 (6 bases). This TCR was sampled from a woman younger than 30 in good health and CMV-seronegative. The sequencing input was PBMCs. CDR3 DNA sequence: TGCGCCAGCAGTGGACTGAGGGGGACTGAAGCTTTCTTT. As protein: CASSGLRGTEAFF.